A selection of T cell receptor beta chains follows, all from one sample in a study of blood T cell repertoires in COVID-19. Using immunoSEQ multiplex PCR, the repertoire was profiled, and TCRdb retains in-frame clones only, with some absent. The sample includes under 350,000 clones, roughly 86% seen only once; the top ten take less than 2%. The specimen sequenced was PBMCs or T cells enriched from blood (not recorded which). The receptors stem from a woman aged 60-75 years who had recovered from COVID-19. CDR3s include the opening cysteine and the closing phenylalanine or tryptophan. The D gene is left open where the match is weak. A clone size is listed for some rows: how often the clone was seen (once, few, many), or a class if it is expanded.

.	.	TRBV11-3	16	TRBJ2-3	TGTGCCAGCAGCTCCCGAGGCAGTGGTAGCACAGATACGCAGTATTTT	CASSSRGSGSTDTQYF
TRBD1	few	TRBV27	15	TRBJ1-2	TGTGCCAGCAGTACCCAGACAGGGGGCGTCTATGGCTACACCTTC	CASSTQTGGVYGYTF
.	.	TRBV6-5	14	TRBJ2-7	TGTGCCAGCAGTTCTACGACGGCGGCCTACGAGCAGTACTTC	CASSSTTAAYEQYF
TRBD2	.	TRBV7-9	13	TRBJ2-7	TGTGCCAGCAAGGTCGGGGGGGATCGGAAGCAGTACTTC	CASKVGGDRKQYF
TRBD1	once	TRBV3-1/TRBV3-2	13	TRBJ2-1	TGTGCCACCGGACAGGAACTCTACAATGAGCAGTTCTTC	CATGQELYNEQFF
TRBD1	once	TRBV19	18	TRBJ1-5	TGTGCCAGTAGTATAGGCCGACTACACAGGGGTGAGACCACTGCCCAGCATTTT	CASSIGRLHRGETTAQHF
TRBD1	.	TRBV19	14	TRBJ1-4	TGTGCCAGTACCCCCGGACAGGGAAGGGAAAAACTGTTTTTT	CASTPGQGREKLFF
.	.	TRBV18	13	TRBJ1-1	TGTGCCAGCTCACCACCGGGGGCGACTGAAGCTTTCTTT	CASSPPGATEAFF
.	.	TRBV27	15	TRBJ1-1	TGTGCCAGCAGTTTTTCCGGGGGGGGGCTGGCTGAAGCTTTCTTT	CASSFSGGGLAEAFF
.	.	TRBV12-5	16	TRBJ1-3	TGTGCTAGTGGGGCAAATCCAGGGTTGGAAGGAAACACCATATATTTT	CASGANPGLEGNTIYF
.	.	TRBV21-1	14	TRBJ2-1	TGTGCCGGAAACCCGGGATATTCCTACAATGAGCAGTTCTTC	CAGNPGYSYNEQFF
.	.	TRBV5-1	16	TRBJ2-1	TGCGCCAGCAGCTTCATAGCGGATAGCTCCTACAATGAGCAGTTCTTC	CASSFIADSSYNEQFF
TRBD1	.	TRBV6-1	15	TRBJ2-7	TGTGCCAGCAGTGACATGACAGGGGGCCACTACGAGCAGTACTTC	CASSDMTGGHYEQYF
TRBD1	.	TRBV20-1	15	TRBJ1-5	TGCAGTGCTAGTACACGGACAGGGTATGACCAGCCCCAGCATTTT	CSASTRTGYDQPQHF
TRBD2	.	TRBV6-6	20	TRBJ2-1	TGTGCCAGCAGACGACAGGGGGTGGCTAGCGGGAGGGCCTTATACAATGAGCAGTTCTTC	CASRRQGVASGRALYNEQFF
TRBD2	.	TRBV27	16	TRBJ2-1	TGTGCCAGCAGCCCCCCGGGACTAGCGGGGGGAAATGAGCAGTTCTTC	CASSPPGLAGGNEQFF
.	.	TRBV10-3	13	TRBJ1-2	TGTGCCATCATGGAGCAAAACTACTATGGCTACACCTTC	CAIMEQNYYGYTF
.	.	TRBV10-3	15	TRBJ1-6	TGTGCCGTCCGGGACAAGAGCTCCTATAATTCACCCCTCCACTTT	CAVRDKSSYNSPLHF
TRBD2	.	TRBV11-1	15	TRBJ2-3	TGTGCCAGCAGCCCGAAGCGGGGGTACACAGATACGCAGTATTTT	CASSPKRGYTDTQYF
.	.	TRBV15	16	TRBJ1-6	TGTGCCACCAGCAGAGGAGACAGGTCTATCGGTTCACCCCTCCACTTT	CATSRGDRSIGSPLHF
.	.	TRBV28	15	TRBJ1-4	TGTGCCAGCAGTTTATCAGGGGCAACTAATGAAAAACTGTTTTTT	CASSLSGATNEKLFF
TRBD2	.	TRBV11-3	15	TRBJ2-1	TGTGCCAGCAGCAAACGGGCTAGCGGTCCCGTGGAGCAGTTCTTC	CASSKRASGPVEQFF
.	.	TRBV7-9	16	TRBJ2-7	TGTGCCAGCAGCCCCGGCCGGAGCTTTCTTACCTACGAGCAGTACTTC	CASSPGRSFLTYEQYF
.	few	TRBV10-3	13	TRBJ1-1	TGTGCCACCACAACAGGGTGGGACACTGAAGCTTTCTTT	CATTTGWDTEAFF
.	.	TRBV27	14	TRBJ2-1	TGTGCCAGCGCTTCGGGGAGCTCCTACAATGAGCAGTTCTTC	CASASGSSYNEQFF
TRBD1	.	TRBV9	14	TRBJ2-7	TGTGCCAGCAGCGCGTGGGACAGGGCGAACGAGCAGTACTTC	CASSAWDRANEQYF
.	.	TRBV15	15	TRBJ1-5	TGTGCCACCAGCGGAGGATACAGGGCAGACCAGCCCCAGCATTTT	CATSGGYRADQPQHF
TRBD1	.	TRBV7-3	13	TRBJ2-7	TGTGCCAGCAGCAAGGACAGGATTGGCGAGCAGTACTTC	CASSKDRIGEQYF
.	.	TRBV7-9	17	TRBJ2-2	TGTGCCAGCAGCTCGAGACAGGGAGGAGGGGTCACCGGGGAGCTGTTTTTT	CASSSRQGGGVTGELFF
TRBD1	.	TRBV5-5	14	TRBJ1-1	TGTGCCAGCAGTCTCGACAGGGCAAACACTGAAGCTTTCTTT	CASSLDRANTEAFF
TRBD1	once	TRBV6-5	13	TRBJ2-7	TGTGCCAGCACTCCGGGACAGGGCTACGAGCAGTACTTC	CASTPGQGYEQYF
.	.	TRBV13	14	TRBJ2-3	TGTGCCAGCAGCTTCAGCGGTAGCACAGATACGCAGTATTTT	CASSFSGSTDTQYF
TRBD2	.	TRBV9	16	TRBJ2-1	TGTGCCAGCAGCCCCAGGATAAGCGGGGGCCTCGATGAGCAGTTCTTC	CASSPRISGGLDEQFF
TRBD1	.	TRBV3-1/TRBV3-2	15	TRBJ1-4	TGTGCCAGCACAAAAAACGCAGGGGGTTATGAAAAACTGTTTTTT	CASTKNAGGYEKLFF
TRBD1	.	TRBV5-1	16	TRBJ1-1	TGCGCCAGCAGCTACGTATCAGGACAGGGCTCCACTGAAGCTTTCTTT	CASSYVSGQGSTEAFF
.	once	TRBV28	12	TRBJ2-7	TGTGCCACAGGACAGCCCGTTTACGAGCAGTACTTC	CATGQPVYEQYF
TRBD1	once	TRBV18	14	TRBJ2-4	TGTGCCAGCTCACCCAGGGGGCTAGGTAACATTCAGTACTTC	CASSPRGLGNIQYF
TRBD1	.	TRBV12-5	14	TRBJ2-7	TGTGCTAGTGGGGGCCCAGGGGGCGACTACGAGCAGTACTTC	CASGGPGGDYEQYF
TRBD1	few	TRBV27	12	TRBJ1-1	TGTGCCAGCAACTCTTTGAGGGGGCTGGCTTTCTTT	CASNSLRGLAFF
TRBD1	.	TRBV5-1	16	TRBJ2-5	TGCGCCAGCAGCCACCCCCCGGGACAGGGGCCAGAGACCCAGTACTTC	CASSHPPGQGPETQYF
TRBD2	.	TRBV24-1	15	TRBJ2-1	TGTGCCACCAGTGATTCTAGCGGGAGGTTGAATGAGCAGTTCTTC	CATSDSSGRLNEQFF
.	.	TRBV2	14	TRBJ1-4	TGTGCCAGCAGTGACGGGAGGGCTAATGAAAAACTGTTTTTT	CASSDGRANEKLFF
TRBD2	.	TRBV10-2	16	TRBJ2-1	TGCGCCAGCAGTGTCGCCACTAGCGGTACCTACAATGAGCAGTTCTTC	CASSVATSGTYNEQFF
.	once	TRBV9	15	TRBJ2-3	TGTGCCAGCAGCGTATCCAGGTCTAGCACAGATACGCAGTATTTT	CASSVSRSSTDTQYF
TRBD2	.	TRBV5-5	17	TRBJ2-3	TGTGCCAGCAGCTTGGTAGTCGCTAGCGGGGGCACAGATACGCAGTATTTT	CASSLVVASGGTDTQYF
TRBD2	.	TRBV7-3	15	TRBJ2-2	TGTGCCAGCAGCCACGGGACTAGATATCCCGGGGAGCTGTTTTTT	CASSHGTRYPGELFF
.	.	TRBV6-5	14	TRBJ2-3	TGTGCCAGCAGACACACTCGACAGGCAGATACGCAGTATTTT	CASRHTRQADTQYF